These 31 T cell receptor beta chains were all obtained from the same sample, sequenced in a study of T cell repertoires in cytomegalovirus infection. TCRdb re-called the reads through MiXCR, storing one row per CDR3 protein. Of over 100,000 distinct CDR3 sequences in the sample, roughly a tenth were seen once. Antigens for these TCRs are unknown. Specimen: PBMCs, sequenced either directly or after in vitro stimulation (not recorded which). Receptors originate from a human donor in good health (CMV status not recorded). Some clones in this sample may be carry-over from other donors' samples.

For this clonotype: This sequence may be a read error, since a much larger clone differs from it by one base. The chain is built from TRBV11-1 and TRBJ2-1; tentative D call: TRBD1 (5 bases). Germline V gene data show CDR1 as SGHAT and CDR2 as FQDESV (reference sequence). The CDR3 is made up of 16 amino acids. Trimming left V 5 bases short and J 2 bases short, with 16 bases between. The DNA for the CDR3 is TGTGCCAGCAGCCCCCTAACAGGTTCTCCCTACAATGAGCAGTTCTTC. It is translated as CASSPLTGSPYNEQFF.

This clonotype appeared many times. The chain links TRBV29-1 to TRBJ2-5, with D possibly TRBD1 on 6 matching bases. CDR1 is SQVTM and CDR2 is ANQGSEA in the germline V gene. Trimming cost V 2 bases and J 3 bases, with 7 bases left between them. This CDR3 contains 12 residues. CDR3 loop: CSVESGEETQYF. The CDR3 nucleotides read TGCAGCGTTGAATCAGGGGAAGAGACCCAGTACTTC. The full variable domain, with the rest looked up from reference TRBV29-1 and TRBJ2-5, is SAVISQKPSRDICQRGTSLTIQCQVDSQVTMMFWYRQQPGQSLTLIATANQGSEATYESGFVIDKFPISRPNLTFSTLTVSNMSPEDSSIYLCSVESGEETQYFGPGTRLLVL.

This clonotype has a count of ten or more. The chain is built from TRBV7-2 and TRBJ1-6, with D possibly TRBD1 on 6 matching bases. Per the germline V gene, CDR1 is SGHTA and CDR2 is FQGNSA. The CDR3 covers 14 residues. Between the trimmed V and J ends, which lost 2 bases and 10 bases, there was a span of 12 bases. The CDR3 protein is CASSLYRVESPLHF. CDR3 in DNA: TGTGCCAGCAGCTTATACAGGGTGGAATCACCCCTCCACTTT.

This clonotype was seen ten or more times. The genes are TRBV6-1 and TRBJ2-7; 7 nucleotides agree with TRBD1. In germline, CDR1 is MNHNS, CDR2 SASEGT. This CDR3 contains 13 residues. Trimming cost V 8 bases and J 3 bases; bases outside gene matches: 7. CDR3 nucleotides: TGTGCCAGCGCCCAGGGGGAAATCTACGAGCAGTACGTC. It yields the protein CASAQGEIYEQYV.

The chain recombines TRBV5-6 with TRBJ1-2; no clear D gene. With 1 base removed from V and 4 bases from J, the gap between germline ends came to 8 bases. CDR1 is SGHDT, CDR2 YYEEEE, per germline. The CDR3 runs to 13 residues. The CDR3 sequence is CASSLTKPYGYTF. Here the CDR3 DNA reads TGTGCCAGCAGCTTGACGAAACCCTATGGCTACACCTTC.

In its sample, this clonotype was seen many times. Here the CDR3 reads CASSLNAGGVGKNIQYF. CDR3 DNA: TGTGCCAGCAGCTTAAACGCCGGGGGGGTAGGCAAAAACATTCAGTACTTC. The chain combines TRBV7-2 with TRBJ2-4; 8 bases fit TRBD2. The germline CDR1 and CDR2 sequences are SGHTA and FQGNSA. This CDR3 region has 17 residues. The V and J ends lost 2 bases and 3 bases, in that order; junction bases with no gene match: 9.

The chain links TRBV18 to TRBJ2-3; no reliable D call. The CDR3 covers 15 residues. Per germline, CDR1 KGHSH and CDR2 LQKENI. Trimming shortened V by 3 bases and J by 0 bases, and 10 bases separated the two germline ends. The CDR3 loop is CASSPSVSSTDTQYF. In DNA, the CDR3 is TGTGCCAGCTCACCTTCCGTCTCTAGCACAGATACGCAGTATTTT.

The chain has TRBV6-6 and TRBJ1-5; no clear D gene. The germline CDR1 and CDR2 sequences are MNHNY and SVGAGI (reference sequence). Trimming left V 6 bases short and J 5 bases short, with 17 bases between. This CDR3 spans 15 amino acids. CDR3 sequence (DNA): TGTGCCAGCAGCCGCAGGTGGCACCCACATCAGCCCCAGCATTTT. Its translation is CASSRRWHPHQPQHF.

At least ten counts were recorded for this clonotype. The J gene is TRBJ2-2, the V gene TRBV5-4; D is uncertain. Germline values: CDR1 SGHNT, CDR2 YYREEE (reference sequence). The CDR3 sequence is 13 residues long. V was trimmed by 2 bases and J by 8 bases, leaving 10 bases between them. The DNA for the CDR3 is TGTGCCAGCAGCTTTCAAGGCGCGGGGGAGCTGTTTTTT. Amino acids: CASSFQGAGELFF.

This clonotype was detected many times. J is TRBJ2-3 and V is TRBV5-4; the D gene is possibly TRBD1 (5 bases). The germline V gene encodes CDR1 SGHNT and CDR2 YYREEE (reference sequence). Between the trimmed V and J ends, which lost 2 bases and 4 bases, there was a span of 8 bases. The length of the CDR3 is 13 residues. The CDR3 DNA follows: TGTGCCAGCAGCTTTTTCAGGGCAGATACGCAGTATTTT. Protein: CASSFFRADTQYF.

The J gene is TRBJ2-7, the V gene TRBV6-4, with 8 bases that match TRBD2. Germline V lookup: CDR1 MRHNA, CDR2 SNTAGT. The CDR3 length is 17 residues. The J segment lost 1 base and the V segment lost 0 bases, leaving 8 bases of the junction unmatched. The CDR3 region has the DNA TGTGCCAGCAGTGACTCGAAGTTAGCGGGACCGTCCTACGAGCAGTACGTC. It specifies CASSDSKLAGPSYEQYV.

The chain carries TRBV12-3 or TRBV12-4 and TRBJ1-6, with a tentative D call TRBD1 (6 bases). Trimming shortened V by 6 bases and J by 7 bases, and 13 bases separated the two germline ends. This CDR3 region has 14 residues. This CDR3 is CASSSTGINSPLHF. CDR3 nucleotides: TGTGCCAGCAGCTCCACAGGGATAAATTCACCCCTCCACTTT.

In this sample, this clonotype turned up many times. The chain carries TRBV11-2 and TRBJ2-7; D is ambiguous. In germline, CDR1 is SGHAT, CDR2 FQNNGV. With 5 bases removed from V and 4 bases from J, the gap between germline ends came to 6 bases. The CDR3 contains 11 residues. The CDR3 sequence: CASSGGYEQYV. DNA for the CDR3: TGTGCCAGCAGCGGTGGTTACGAGCAGTACGTC.

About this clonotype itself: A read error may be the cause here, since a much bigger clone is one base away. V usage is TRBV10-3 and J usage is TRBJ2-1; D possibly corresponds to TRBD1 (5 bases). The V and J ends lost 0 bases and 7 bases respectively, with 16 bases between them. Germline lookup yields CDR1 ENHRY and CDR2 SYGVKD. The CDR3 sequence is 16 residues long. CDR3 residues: CAISESAYRRMNEQFF. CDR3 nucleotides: TGTGCCATCAGTGAGTCAGCTTACAGGAGAATGAATGAGCAGTTCTTC.

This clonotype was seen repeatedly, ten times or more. CDR3 protein: CASSLFGAGRQNEQFF. The CDR3 coding sequence is TGTGCCAGCAGCTTATTTGGTGCGGGACGCCAGAATGAGCAGTTCTTC. The chain carries TRBV7-6 and TRBJ2-1, with D possibly matching TRBD2 (6 bases). The CDR3 sequence is 16 residues long. Deletions cut 2 bases from V and 7 bases from J, with 18 bases between. In germline, CDR1 is SGHVS, CDR2 FNYEAQ.

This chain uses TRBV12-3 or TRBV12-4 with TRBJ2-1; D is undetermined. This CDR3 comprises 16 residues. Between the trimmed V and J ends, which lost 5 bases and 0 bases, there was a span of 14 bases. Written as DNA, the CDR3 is TGTGCCAGCAGTCGCCGCGGCGGAAGCTCCTACAATGAGCAGTTCTTC. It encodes CASSRRGGSSYNEQFF.

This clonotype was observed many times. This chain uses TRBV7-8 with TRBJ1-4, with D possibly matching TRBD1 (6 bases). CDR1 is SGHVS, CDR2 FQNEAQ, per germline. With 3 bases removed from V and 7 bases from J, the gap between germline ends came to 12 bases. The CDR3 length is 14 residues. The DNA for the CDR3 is TGTGCCAGCAGCTTTCGTGGAGGGGGTGAAAAACTGTTTTTT. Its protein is CASSFRGGGEKLFF.

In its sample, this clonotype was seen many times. Here the CDR3 DNA reads TGTGCCAGCAGACAACGTCCGAGCGGGAGTGTTACAGAGACCCAGTACTTC. Translating it yields CASRQRPSGSVTETQYF. The chain links TRBV7-2 to TRBJ2-5, with 8 positions matching TRBD2. There are 17 residues in the CDR3. J gave up 4 bases and V 6 bases, and 16 bases lay outside the gene matches. CDR1 is SGHTA, CDR2 FQGNSA, per germline.

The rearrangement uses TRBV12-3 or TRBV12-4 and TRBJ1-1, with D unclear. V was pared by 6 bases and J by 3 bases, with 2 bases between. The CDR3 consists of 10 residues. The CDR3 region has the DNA TGTGCCAGCAGGGACACTGAAGCTTTCTTT. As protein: CASRDTEAFF.

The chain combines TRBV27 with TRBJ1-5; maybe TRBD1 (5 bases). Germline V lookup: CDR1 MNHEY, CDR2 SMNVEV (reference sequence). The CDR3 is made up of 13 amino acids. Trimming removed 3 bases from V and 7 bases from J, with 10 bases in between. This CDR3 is CASSFGREQPQHF. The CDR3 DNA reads TGTGCCAGCAGTTTCGGCAGGGAGCAGCCCCAGCATTTT.

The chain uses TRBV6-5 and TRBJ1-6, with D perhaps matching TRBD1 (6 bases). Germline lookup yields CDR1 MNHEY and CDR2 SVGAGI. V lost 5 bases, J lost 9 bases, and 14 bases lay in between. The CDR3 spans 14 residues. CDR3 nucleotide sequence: TGTGCCAGCAGTCAGTGGGACATAGGTTCACCCCTCCACTTT. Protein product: CASSQWDIGSPLHF.

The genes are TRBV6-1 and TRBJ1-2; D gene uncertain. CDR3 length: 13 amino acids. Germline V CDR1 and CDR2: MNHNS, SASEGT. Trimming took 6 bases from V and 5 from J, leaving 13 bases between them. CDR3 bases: TGTGCCAGCAGAGTGGCAGCGGAGTATGGCTACACCTTC. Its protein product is CASRVAAEYGYTF.

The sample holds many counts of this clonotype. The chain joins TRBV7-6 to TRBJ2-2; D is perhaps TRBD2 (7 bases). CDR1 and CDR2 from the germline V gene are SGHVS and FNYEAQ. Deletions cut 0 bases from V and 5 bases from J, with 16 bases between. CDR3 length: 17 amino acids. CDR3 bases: TGTGCCAGCAGCTTAGCGGCGGGAGCTAGGGGGACCGGGGAGCTGTTTTTT. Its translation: CASSLAAGARGTGELFF.

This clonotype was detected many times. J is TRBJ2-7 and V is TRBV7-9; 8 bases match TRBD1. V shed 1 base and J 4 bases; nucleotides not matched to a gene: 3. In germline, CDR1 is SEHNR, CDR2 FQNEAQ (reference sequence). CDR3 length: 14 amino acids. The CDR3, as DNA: TGTGCCAGCAGCTTAGATGACAGGGGATACGAGCAGTACTTC. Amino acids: CASSLDDRGYEQYF.

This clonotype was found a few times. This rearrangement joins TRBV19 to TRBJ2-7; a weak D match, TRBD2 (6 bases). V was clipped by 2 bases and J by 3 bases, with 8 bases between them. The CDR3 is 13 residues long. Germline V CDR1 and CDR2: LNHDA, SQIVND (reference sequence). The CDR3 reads CASSIHGGYEQYF. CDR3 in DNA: TGTGCCAGTAGTATACACGGGGGCTACGAGCAGTACTTC.

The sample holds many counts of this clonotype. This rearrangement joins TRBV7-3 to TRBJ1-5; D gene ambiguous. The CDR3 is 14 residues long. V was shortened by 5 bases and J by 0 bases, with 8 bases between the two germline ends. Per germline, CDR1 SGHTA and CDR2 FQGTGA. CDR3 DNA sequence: TGTGCCAGCAGCCCGGGGATTAGCAATCAGCCCCAGCATTTT. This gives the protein CASSPGISNQPQHF. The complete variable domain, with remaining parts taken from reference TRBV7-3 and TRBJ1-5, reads GAGVSQTPSNKVTEKGKYVELRCDPISGHTALYWYRQSLGQGPEFLIYFQGTGAADDSGLPNDRFFAVRPEGSVSTLKIQRTERGDSAVYLCASSPGISNQPQHFGDGTRLSIL.

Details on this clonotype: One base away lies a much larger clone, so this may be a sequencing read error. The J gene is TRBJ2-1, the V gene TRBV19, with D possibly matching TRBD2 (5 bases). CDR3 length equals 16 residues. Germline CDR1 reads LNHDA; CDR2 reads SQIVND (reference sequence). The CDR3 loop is CARNRYPLTSSNEQLF. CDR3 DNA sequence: TGTGCCAGAAACAGATACCCCTTAACTAGTTCGAATGAGCAGCTCTTC.

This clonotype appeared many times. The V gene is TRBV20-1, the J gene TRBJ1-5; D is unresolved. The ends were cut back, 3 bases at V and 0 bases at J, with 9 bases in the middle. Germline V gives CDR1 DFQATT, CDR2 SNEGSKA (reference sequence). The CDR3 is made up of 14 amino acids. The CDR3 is CSARVGSSNQPQHF. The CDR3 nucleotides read TGCAGTGCTAGGGTTGGCAGTAGCAATCAGCCCCAGCATTTT.

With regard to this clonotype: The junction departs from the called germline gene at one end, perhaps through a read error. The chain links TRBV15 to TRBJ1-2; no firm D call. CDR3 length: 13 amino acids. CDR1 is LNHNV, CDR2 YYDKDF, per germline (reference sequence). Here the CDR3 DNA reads TGTGCCACCAGCAGAGGGACCGACCCCAACTTAGACTTC. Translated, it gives CATSRGTDPNLDF.

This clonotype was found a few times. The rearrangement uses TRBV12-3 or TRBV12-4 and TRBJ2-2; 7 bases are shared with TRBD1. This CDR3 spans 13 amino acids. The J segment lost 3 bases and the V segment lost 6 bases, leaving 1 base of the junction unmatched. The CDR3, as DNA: TGTGCCAGCAGACAGGGGCACACCGGGGAGCTGTTTTTT. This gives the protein CASRQGHTGELFF.

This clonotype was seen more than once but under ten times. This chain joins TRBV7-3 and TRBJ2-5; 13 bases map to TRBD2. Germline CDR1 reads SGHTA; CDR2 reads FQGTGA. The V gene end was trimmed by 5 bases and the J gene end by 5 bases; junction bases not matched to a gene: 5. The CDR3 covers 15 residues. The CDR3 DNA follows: TGTGCCAGCAGCATGGGACTAGCGGGGTTCGAGACCCAGTACTTC. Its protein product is CASSMGLAGFETQYF.